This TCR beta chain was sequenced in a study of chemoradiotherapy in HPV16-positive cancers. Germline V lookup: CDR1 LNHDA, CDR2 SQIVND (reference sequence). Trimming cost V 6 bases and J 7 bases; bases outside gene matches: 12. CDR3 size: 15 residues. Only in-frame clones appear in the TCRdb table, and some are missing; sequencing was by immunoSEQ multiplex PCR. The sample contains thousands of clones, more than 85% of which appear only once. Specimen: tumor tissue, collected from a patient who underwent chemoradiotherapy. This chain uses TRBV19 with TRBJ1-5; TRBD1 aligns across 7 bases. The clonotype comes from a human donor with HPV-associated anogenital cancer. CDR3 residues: CASSTSDREGQPQHF. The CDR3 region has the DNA TGTGCCAGTAGCACTTCCGACAGGGAGGGACAGCCCCAGCATTTT.